Included here is one T cell receptor (beta chain) sequence, with context. The antigen remains unidentified. This CDR3 is built from 13 residues. The V end lost 0 bases, the J end lost 4 bases, and 9 bases lay between the germline ends. The germline V gene has CDR1 GTSNPN and CDR2 SVGIG (reference sequence). The immunoSEQ assay was v3. The repertoire was sequenced with immunoSEQ multiplex PCR; TCRdb's copy has only in-frame clones and lacks some. The table includes 50,000 or so clones, 70% to 85% detected once. This entry is derived from a study of TIL therapy for anti-PD-1-resistant metastatic lung cancer. Study information: Half of patients were current or former smokers.

Study-wide results and caveats: Compared with baseline intratumoral T cells, expanded TIL cultures were more clonal and less diverse (around 6% vs 30%). This highly selected cohort may not generalize to typical lung cancer patients.

Sample time point: pre-treatment sample, taken before nivolumab and TIL therapy. Tumor tissue came from excised metastases, mostly pleural nodules or supraclavicular lymph nodes. The sample consisted of tumor tissue, taken at baseline. V is TRBV30 and J is TRBJ1-2; D not certain. This receptor was taken from a person aged 25-79 years with non-small cell lung cancer. The CDR3 region has the DNA TGTGCCTGGAGTGTAACCGGAGGCTATGGCTACACCTTC. Translating gives CAWSVTGGYGYTF. The variable domain in full, with the rest retrieved from reference TRBV30 and TRBJ1-2, is SQTIHQWPATLVQPVGSPLSLECTVEGTSNPNLYWYRQAAGRGLQLLFYSVGIGQISSEVPQNLSASRPQDRQFILSSKKLLLSDSGFYLCAWSVTGGYGYTFGSGTRLTVV.